These T cell receptor beta chains were read from a single sample in a study of blood T cell repertoires in COVID-19. Here immunoSEQ multiplex PCR was the method, and the copy in TCRdb shows in-frame clones only, minus some. The sample lists about 60,000 clones; about 77% were seen once. The sequenced sample was peripheral blood. The receptor set was obtained from a human donor in a cohort sampled during active COVID-19. Both conserved end residues are part of each CDR3. Each record gives: D gene, J gene, V gene, clone size, CDR3 protein, CDR3 DNA. The D gene is left open where the match is weak. Clone size is not always given. Where it is, it says once, few, many or a class for expanded clones.

D: TRBD1
J: TRBJ1-5
V: TRBV5-6
size: few
CDR3: CASSKNPGGGQPQHF
DNA: TGTGCCAGCAGCAAAAACCCAGGGGGCGGGCAGCCCCAGCATTTT

D: .
J: TRBJ2-1
V: TRBV7-7
size: once
CDR3: CASSLGEGSYNEQFF
DNA: TGTGCTAGCAGCTTAGGTGAGGGTAGCTACAATGAGCAGTTCTTC

D: .
J: TRBJ2-3
V: TRBV7-9
size: few
CDR3: CASSGTGSTDTQYF
DNA: TGTGCCAGCAGCGGAACAGGGAGCACAGATACGCAGTATTTT

D: .
J: TRBJ2-5
V: TRBV29-1
size: .
CDR3: CSVTRVGRSETQYF
DNA: TGCAGCGTTACCAGGGTGGGCCGGTCAGAGACCCAGTACTTC

D: TRBD1
J: TRBJ2-3
V: TRBV10-2
size: .
CDR3: CASTASSQDRLTDTQYF
DNA: TGCGCCAGCACAGCAAGTTCTCAGGACAGGCTCACAGATACGCAGTATTTT

D: TRBD2
J: TRBJ2-7
V: TRBV9
size: .
CDR3: CASSVEAAGGPGYEQYF
DNA: TGTGCCAGCAGCGTAGAAGCAGCGGGAGGGCCGGGATACGAGCAGTACTTC

D: TRBD1
J: TRBJ1-2
V: TRBV19
size: few
CDR3: CASNTGAGYGYTF
DNA: TGTGCCAGTAATACAGGGGCGGGCTATGGCTACACCTTC

D: .
J: TRBJ2-5
V: TRBV9
size: .
CDR3: CASSVDDSPTNQYF
DNA: TGTGCCAGCAGCGTAGACGACAGCCCTACGAACCAGTACTTC

D: TRBD2
J: TRBJ2-3
V: TRBV4-2
size: once
CDR3: CASSHGRGRGFPTQYF
DNA: TGTGCCAGCAGCCATGGGCGCGGGAGGGGATTTCCTACGCAGTATTTT

D: TRBD2
J: TRBJ2-7
V: TRBV7-6
size: .
CDR3: CASSRGGSGRVVYEQYF
DNA: TGTGCCAGCAGCCGCGGGGGTAGCGGGAGGGTGGTGTACGAGCAGTACTTC

D: TRBD2
J: TRBJ2-5
V: TRBV29-1
size: few
CDR3: CSGSGTSGETQYF
DNA: TGCAGCGGCTCCGGGACTAGCGGAGAGACCCAGTACTTC

D: TRBD1
J: TRBJ1-1
V: TRBV19
size: .
CDR3: CASSTGQGYTEAFF
DNA: TGTGCCAGTAGTACGGGACAGGGGTACACTGAAGCTTTCTTT

D: .
J: TRBJ1-5
V: TRBV10-1
size: .
CDR3: CASSEWTINQPQHF
DNA: TGCGCCAGCAGTGAGTGGACAATCAATCAGCCCCAGCATTTT

D: TRBD2
J: TRBJ2-1
V: TRBV7-9
size: .
CDR3: CASSHRTSSGEQFF
DNA: TGTGCCAGCAGCCACAGGACTAGCAGCGGTGAGCAGTTCTTC

D: .
J: TRBJ1-4
V: TRBV10-2
size: .
CDR3: CASRRGLINEKLFF
DNA: TGCGCCAGCAGACGGGGGTTAATTAATGAAAAACTGTTTTTT

D: .
J: TRBJ2-1
V: TRBV7-2
size: .
CDR3: CASSYRGGRFNEQFF
DNA: TGTGCCAGCAGCTATAGGGGGGGGCGGTTCAATGAGCAGTTCTTC

D: .
J: TRBJ2-1
V: TRBV9
size: .
CDR3: CASTHNPQGREGNEQFF
DNA: TGTGCCAGCACCCATAATCCCCAGGGGAGGGAAGGGAATGAGCAGTTCTTC

D: .
J: TRBJ1-6
V: TRBV5-1
size: few
CDR3: CASSLAGVDSPLHF
DNA: TGCGCCAGCAGCTTGGCAGGGGTAGATTCACCCCTCCACTTT

D: TRBD2
J: TRBJ2-3
V: TRBV15
size: .
CDR3: CATSRDNGRADTQYF
DNA: TGTGCCACCAGCAGAGATAACGGGAGGGCAGATACGCAGTATTTT

D: .
J: TRBJ1-1
V: TRBV6-5
size: few
CDR3: CASRVVGMNTEAFF
DNA: TGTGCCAGCAGAGTCGTGGGCATGAACACTGAAGCTTTCTTT

D: .
J: TRBJ1-2
V: TRBV10-3
size: .
CDR3: CAIREDSQFTF
DNA: TGTGCCATCAGAGAGGACAGCCAGTTCACCTTC

D: .
J: TRBJ1-3
V: TRBV3-1/TRBV3-2
size: few
CDR3: CASSQVSQTKSSGNTIYF
DNA: TGTGCCAGCAGCCAAGTGTCACAGACGAAGAGCTCTGGAAACACCATATATTTT

D: .
J: TRBJ2-2
V: TRBV27
size: few
CDR3: CASSLYGSGELFF
DNA: TGTGCCAGCAGTTTATACGGTAGCGGGGAGCTGTTTTTT

D: .
J: TRBJ2-7
V: TRBV5-4
size: .
CDR3: CASSLGAGGSYEQYF
DNA: TGTGCCAGCAGCTTGGGGGCAGGGGGGTCCTACGAGCAGTACTTC

D: TRBD1
J: TRBJ2-5
V: TRBV3-1/TRBV3-2
size: few
CDR3: CASSQDLGTGGRETQYF
DNA: TGTGCCAGCAGCCAAGATCTAGGGACAGGGGGCCGAGAGACCCAGTACTTC

D: TRBD1
J: TRBJ1-4
V: TRBV9
size: few
CDR3: CASSPGDRAPEKLFF
DNA: TGTGCCAGCAGCCCAGGAGACAGGGCCCCTGAAAAACTGTTTTTT

D: TRBD1
J: TRBJ1-6
V: TRBV6-4
size: many
CDR3: CASRMRAGGYSPLHF
DNA: TGTGCCAGCCGGATGAGGGCAGGGGGGTATTCACCCCTCCACTTT

D: .
J: TRBJ1-2
V: TRBV30
size: .
CDR3: CAWRDKPNNYGYTF
DNA: TGTGCCTGGCGGGACAAACCAAATAACTATGGCTACACCTTC

D: TRBD2
J: TRBJ2-7
V: TRBV3-1/TRBV3-2
size: .
CDR3: CASSRQAGDGHEQYF
DNA: TGTGCCAGCAGCCGCCAAGCGGGAGATGGCCACGAGCAGTACTTC

D: .
J: TRBJ1-3
V: TRBV2
size: .
CDR3: CASSPRGRSGNTIYF
DNA: TGTGCCAGCAGTCCGCGGGGGCGCTCTGGAAACACCATATATTTT

D: .
J: TRBJ1-2
V: TRBV28
size: .
CDR3: CASSWGGGYTF
DNA: TGTGCCAGCAGTTGGGGAGGAGGCTACACCTTC

D: TRBD1
J: TRBJ2-2
V: TRBV7-3
size: .
CDR3: CASSIDRAYTGELFF
DNA: TGTGCCAGCAGCATTGACAGGGCTTACACCGGGGAGCTGTTTTTT

D: TRBD1
J: TRBJ2-7
V: TRBV14
size: .
CDR3: CASSLLRQGEQYF
DNA: TGTGCCAGCAGCCTGCTGCGACAGGGTGAGCAGTACTTC

D: TRBD1
J: TRBJ1-5
V: TRBV7-2
size: .
CDR3: CASSTGVSNQPQHF
DNA: TGTGCCAGCAGCACAGGGGTTAGCAATCAGCCCCAGCATTTT

D: .
J: TRBJ2-7
V: TRBV12-3/TRBV12-4
size: .
CDR3: CASSWSVYEQYF
DNA: TGTGCCAGCAGTTGGTCGGTTTACGAGCAGTACTTC

D: .
J: TRBJ1-4
V: TRBV29-1
size: .
CDR3: CSAQQFANEKLFF
DNA: TGCAGCGCCCAACAGTTTGCTAATGAAAAACTGTTTTTT

D: TRBD1
J: TRBJ1-2
V: TRBV29-1
size: .
CDR3: CSAESRDRGARGYTF
DNA: TGCAGCGCTGAGTCCCGGGACAGGGGCGCGAGGGGCTACACCTTC

D: .
J: TRBJ2-1
V: TRBV28
size: .
CDR3: CASSFLQATYNEQFF
DNA: TGTGCCAGCAGTTTTTTACAGGCCACCTACAATGAGCAGTTCTTC

D: TRBD1
J: TRBJ1-4
V: TRBV5-4
size: .
CDR3: CASSAGTAVNEKLFF
DNA: TGTGCCAGCAGCGCGGGGACAGCAGTTAATGAAAAACTGTTTTTT

D: TRBD2
J: TRBJ2-3
V: TRBV7-2
size: .
CDR3: CASYRRGGTDTQYF
DNA: TGTGCCAGCTACCGACGGGGGGGCACAGATACGCAGTATTTT

D: .
J: TRBJ2-7
V: TRBV3-1/TRBV3-2
size: .
CDR3: CASSWRAAPYEQYF
DNA: TGTGCCAGCAGCTGGCGGGCCGCCCCCTACGAGCAGTACTTC

D: .
J: TRBJ1-4
V: TRBV6-5
size: once
CDR3: CASSRTGRTNEKLFF
DNA: TGTGCCAGCAGTCGAACAGGGCGGACTAATGAAAAACTGTTTTTT

D: TRBD1
J: TRBJ1-2
V: TRBV7-9
size: .
CDR3: CASSLDGTGKHYGYTF
DNA: TGTGCCAGCAGCTTAGATGGGACAGGGAAACACTATGGCTACACCTTC

D: .
J: TRBJ2-5
V: TRBV5-1
size: .
CDR3: CASSYRVLETQYF
DNA: TGCGCCAGCAGCTACAGGGTTCTCGAGACCCAGTACTTC

D: .
J: TRBJ1-2
V: TRBV5-4
size: .
CDR3: CASSPQNANYGYTF
DNA: TGTGCCAGCAGCCCACAAAACGCTAACTATGGCTACACCTTC

D: .
J: TRBJ2-5
V: TRBV19
size: once
CDR3: CASSIEGTQETQYF
DNA: TGTGCCAGTAGTATAGAAGGGACTCAAGAGACCCAGTACTTC

D: .
J: TRBJ2-7
V: TRBV6-2/TRBV6-3
size: .
CDR3: CASSSQGIKQYF
DNA: TGTGCCAGCAGTTCGCAGGGTATCAAGCAGTACTTC

D: .
J: TRBJ2-7
V: TRBV5-6
size: .
CDR3: CASSFLPGEQYF
DNA: TGTGCCAGCAGCTTTTTGCCGGGTGAGCAGTACTTC

D: TRBD1
J: TRBJ2-4
V: TRBV6-5
size: .
CDR3: CASSPGTGRIQYF
DNA: TGTGCCAGCAGCCCCGGGACAGGGAGGATTCAGTACTTC

D: TRBD1
J: TRBJ1-4
V: TRBV30
size: few
CDR3: CAWSVTPQGVGWANEKLFF
DNA: TGTGCCTGGAGTGTAACTCCGCAGGGGGTAGGGTGGGCTAATGAAAAACTGTTTTTT

D: TRBD1
J: TRBJ1-5
V: TRBV30
size: .
CDR3: CAWSFGQGKQPQHF
DNA: TGTGCCTGGAGTTTTGGACAGGGAAAACAGCCCCAGCATTTT